The clone carrying this T cell receptor beta chain was found a few times. What it binds is unknown. The V and J ends lost 0 bases and 6 bases, in that order; junction bases with no gene match: 2. The CDR3 sequence is 16 residues long. The germline gives CDR1 SGHTA, CDR2 FQGNSA. These data are taken from a study of identical twins. Overall study findings and caveats: Modelling underestimated the level of out-of-frame TCR alpha sharing observed in monozygotic twins.

TCRdb redid the calling of the 5' RACE reads with MiXCR, one entry per CDR3 protein. The sample lists just under 650,000 distinct CDR3 sequences; roughly 7.1% were seen once. These records were also assigned to another study, of yellow fever vaccine responses in identical twins. Per that paper: Vaccine T cell responses of twins reportedly seemed partly convergent and partly personalized.

This sequence joins TRBV7-2 and TRBJ2-2, with TRBD2 identical over 12 bases. The sample was PBMCs. The sequence was obtained from a woman between 18 and 29 years old in good health. The CDR3 loop reads CASSLAGLAGAGELFF. The CDR3 region has the DNA TGTGCCAGCAGCTTAGCGGGACTAGCGGGCGCCGGGGAGCTGTTTTTT.